The rows below give T cell receptor beta chains drawn from one sample of a study of control samples from healthy donors and cancer patients. Clones were sequenced by immunoSEQ multiplex PCR, and TCRdb holds only the in-frame ones, with some missing. The sample contains about 150,000 clones, roughly 93% of which appear only once. Sequenced sample: blood. The source of these receptors is a man aged 18-30 years in good health. The CDR3 runs from the conserved cysteine through the conserved F or W. D genes are given only for firm matches. Clone size appears in some rows only: once, few, many, or a class for an expanded clone.

size	D	V	J	DNA	CDR3
.	.	TRBV19	TRBJ2-2	TGTGCCAGTAGTAGACAGAAAAACACCGGGGAGCTGTTTTTT	CASSRQKNTGELFF
once	.	TRBV15	TRBJ2-3	TGTGCCACCAGAGGAAGCACAGATACGCAGTATTTT	CATRGSTDTQYF
.	.	TRBV5-1	TRBJ2-5	TGCGCCAGCAGCTCCCAGAGCAGGCAAGAGACCCAGTACTTC	CASSSQSRQETQYF
.	TRBD2	TRBV19	TRBJ2-3	TGTGCCAGTAGCACCAACCAACTAGCGGGGGGGCCAGATACGCAGTATTTT	CASSTNQLAGGPDTQYF
.	TRBD1	TRBV13	TRBJ2-3	TGTGCCAGCAGCTTAGGCCAGGGGGCCTCAGATACGCAGTATTTT	CASSLGQGASDTQYF
.	.	TRBV7-2	TRBJ1-6	TGTGCCAGCAGCTTAGATAGTGCCTATAATTCACCCCTCCACTTT	CASSLDSAYNSPLHF
.	TRBD1	TRBV2	TRBJ1-2	TGTGCCAGCAGTGAAGCGGAGGACAGGGGCTACACCTTC	CASSEAEDRGYTF
.	.	TRBV24-1	TRBJ2-5	TGTGCCACCAGTGACTCATGGGGGAAGGGGGGAGAGACCCAGTACTTC	CATSDSWGKGGETQYF
.	.	TRBV3-1/TRBV3-2	TRBJ1-5	TGTGCCAGCAGCCAAGAAGTGTCCCGGGACGGAGATCAGCCCCAGCATTTT	CASSQEVSRDGDQPQHF
.	.	TRBV28	TRBJ1-5	TGTGCCAGCAGTTTATTCCCCCAGCCCCAGCATTTT	CASSLFPQPQHF
.	.	TRBV30	TRBJ2-2	TGTGCCTGGAGAGAATATTTCACCGGGGAGCTGTTTTTT	CAWREYFTGELFF
.	.	TRBV28	TRBJ1-2	TGTGCCAGCAGTCCTCAGATTAGAGGCAGTGGCTACACCTTC	CASSPQIRGSGYTF
.	.	TRBV5-1	TRBJ2-7	TGCGCCAGCAGCTTTGGCTACGAGCAGTACTTC	CASSFGYEQYF
.	.	TRBV10-3	TRBJ1-3	TGTGCCATCAGGACTGATACTGGAAACACCATATATTTT	CAIRTDTGNTIYF
.	.	TRBV4-1	TRBJ1-2	TGCGCCAGCAGCCCCCCGGGCGGTAGGGGCTACACCTTC	CASSPPGGRGYTF
.	.	TRBV5-1	TRBJ2-3	TGCGCCAGCAGCTCACTACCTGACACAGATACGCAGTATTTT	CASSSLPDTDTQYF
once	TRBD2	TRBV7-9	TRBJ2-1	TGTGCCAGCAGCTTCGGGACTAGCGGTTACAATGAGCAGTTCTTC	CASSFGTSGYNEQFF
once	.	TRBV6-4	TRBJ1-5	TGTGCCAGCGGGGTACAGGAGCCGGATCAGCCCCAGCATTTT	CASGVQEPDQPQHF
.	TRBD1	TRBV6-5	TRBJ1-1	TGTGCCATTCACAGGGGGTGGAACACTGAAGCTTTCTTT	CAIHRGWNTEAFF
.	.	TRBV6-5	TRBJ2-3	TGTGCCACCGACTCGGGAATGTTCATGCCGCAGTATTTT	CATDSGMFMPQYF
.	.	TRBV19	TRBJ1-4	TGTGCCAGTAGGACGGACTCCCTACGTTGGGATGAAAAACTGTTTTTT	CASRTDSLRWDEKLFF
many	.	TRBV4-2	TRBJ1-4	TGTGCCAGCAGCCTAATGTTACAGGGAGGGCAAAAACTGTTTTTT	CASSLMLQGGQKLFF
.	.	TRBV5-1	TRBJ1-3	TGCGCCAGCAGCTTGGCTGGGGCAGTAACTGGAAACACCATATATTTT	CASSLAGAVTGNTIYF
.	.	TRBV30	TRBJ2-7	TGTGCCTGGAGTTCACTGACAGGCCTGGGGTACGAGCAGTACTTC	CAWSSLTGLGYEQYF
.	.	TRBV7-9	TRBJ2-6	TGTGCCAGCAGCTTAGCTGGGCAGAGCTCTGGGGCCAACGTCCTGACTTTC	CASSLAGQSSGANVLTF
.	.	TRBV7-7	TRBJ2-1	TGTGCTAGCAGCTTAACAGGTTACAATGAGCAGTTCTTC	CASSLTGYNEQFF
.	.	TRBV4-1	TRBJ1-5	TGCGCCAGCAGCCAAGTGGGGAGCAATCAGCCCCAGCATTTT	CASSQVGSNQPQHF
.	.	TRBV15	TRBJ2-7	TGTGCCACCAGCAGTGACAGCTCCTACGAGCAGTACTTC	CATSSDSSYEQYF
once	.	TRBV12-3/TRBV12-4	TRBJ1-2	TGTGCCAGCAGTTTTTCCGGCTATGGCTACACCTTC	CASSFSGYGYTF
.	.	TRBV29-1	TRBJ1-2	TGCAGCGTCCGACAGTCGGGGGCCTATGGCTACACCTTC	CSVRQSGAYGYTF
.	TRBD2	TRBV6-5	TRBJ2-1	TGTGCCAGCACCCCCGGGAGGCGTTCCGACTTGCAGTTCTTC	CASTPGRRSDLQFF
.	.	TRBV6-5	TRBJ2-5	TGTGCCAGCAGCCGGGGGCTAGAGACCCAGTACTTC	CASSRGLETQYF
.	TRBD1	TRBV3-1/TRBV3-2	TRBJ2-2	TGTGCCAGCAGCCGAAGACTGTATGGGACAGCGAACACCGGGGAGCTGTTTTTT	CASSRRLYGTANTGELFF
.	.	TRBV7-9	TRBJ1-1	TGTGCCAGCGACGCTGAAGCTTTCTTT	CASDAEAFF
.	.	TRBV13	TRBJ1-4	TGTGCCAGCAGCTTTACAGGTCTAGGGAGCGGGGTCAAGGAAAAACTGTTTTTT	CASSFTGLGSGVKEKLFF
.	TRBD1	TRBV30	TRBJ1-4	TGTGCCTGGTTGGACAGGGAAAGGGGGGAAAAACTGTTTTTT	CAWLDRERGEKLFF
once	TRBD1	TRBV28	TRBJ1-5	TGTGCCAGCTTGCCAGCCGGGACAGGGGGTCAGCCCCAGCATTTT	CASLPAGTGGQPQHF
.	.	TRBV9	TRBJ2-1	TGTGCCAGCAGCCCCGGGGTTGGGGGGGCCTCCAATGAGCAGTTCTTC	CASSPGVGGASNEQFF
.	TRBD1	TRBV6-5	TRBJ2-2	TGTGCCAGCAGGCTAGGGACAGCGAACACCGGGGAGCTGTTTTTT	CASRLGTANTGELFF
.	.	TRBV29-1	TRBJ2-2	TGCAGCGTTAGGGAGACCGGGGAGCTGTTTTTT	CSVRETGELFF
.	.	TRBV4-2	TRBJ2-5	TGTGCCAGCAGCCAAGTCTTTAGCCTTAAAGGGGCGTCTCCGGGGACCCAGTACTTC	CASSQVFSLKGASPGTQYF
.	.	TRBV5-6	TRBJ1-5	TGTGCCAGCAGCTCCCAGGGTTCCCCCAATCAGCCCCAGCATTTT	CASSSQGSPNQPQHF
.	TRBD1	TRBV9	TRBJ1-3	TGTGCCAGCAGCGTAGCCCCGAGACAGGGCTCTGGAAACACCATATATTTT	CASSVAPRQGSGNTIYF
.	.	TRBV7-2	TRBJ1-1	TGTGCCAGCAGCCCATACAGGCAGGGCACTGAAGCTTTCTTT	CASSPYRQGTEAFF
.	TRBD1	TRBV4-3	TRBJ1-6	TGCGCCAGCAGCCAAGAGACAGGGGGTTGGAATTCACCCCTCCACTTT	CASSQETGGWNSPLHF